These T cell receptor beta chains were read from a single sample in a study of blood T cell repertoires in COVID-19. Method: immunoSEQ multiplex PCR; TCRdb's copy keeps in-frame clones and lacks some. The data contain about 110,000 clones, less than 85% of them singletons. Sequenced material: peripheral blood. The origin of the receptors is a middle-aged woman with acute or convalescent COVID-19. CDR3s include the opening cysteine and the closing phenylalanine or tryptophan. D genes are given only for firm matches. The size entry is marked missing in some rows and otherwise reads once, few, many or a size class.

J gene: TRBJ2-7; clone size: NA; V gene: TRBV6-2/TRBV6-3; D gene: NA; CDR3 DNA: TGTGCCAGCAGTTACAGTCCAGCCTACGAGCAGTACTTC; CDR3 protein: CASSYSPAYEQYF
J gene: TRBJ2-1; clone size: NA; V gene: TRBV7-9; D gene: TRBD2; CDR3 DNA: TGTGCCAGCAGCTTAGGTCTAGCGGGGAACTACAATGAGCAGTTCTTC; CDR3 protein: CASSLGLAGNYNEQFF
J gene: TRBJ2-1; clone size: NA; V gene: TRBV7-2; D gene: NA; CDR3 DNA: TGTGCCAGCAGAAGAGCGGCCAGGAATGAGCAGTTCTTC; CDR3 protein: CASRRAARNEQFF
J gene: TRBJ1-1; clone size: NA; V gene: TRBV12-3/TRBV12-4; D gene: NA; CDR3 DNA: TGTGCCAGCAGTTTGGCAGGGAACACTGAAGCTTTCTTT; CDR3 protein: CASSLAGNTEAFF
J gene: TRBJ1-1; clone size: few; V gene: TRBV7-9; D gene: NA; CDR3 DNA: TGTGCCAGCAGCCCCCGAACTACAGGGAACACTGAAGCTTTCTTT; CDR3 protein: CASSPRTTGNTEAFF
J gene: TRBJ1-2; clone size: few; V gene: TRBV7-9; D gene: NA; CDR3 DNA: TGTGCCAGCAGCCCTGGACAGCAGAACTATGGCTACACCTTC; CDR3 protein: CASSPGQQNYGYTF
J gene: TRBJ2-3; clone size: once; V gene: TRBV6-5; D gene: TRBD1; CDR3 DNA: TGTGCCAGCCAGACAGGGGGTCTAACAGATACGCAGTATTTT; CDR3 protein: CASQTGGLTDTQYF
J gene: TRBJ2-1; clone size: NA; V gene: TRBV6-2/TRBV6-3; D gene: TRBD2; CDR3 DNA: TGTGCCAGCAGTTACCTTAGCGGGGGGTCCTCCTACAATGAGCAGTTCTTC; CDR3 protein: CASSYLSGGSSYNEQFF
J gene: TRBJ1-1; clone size: NA; V gene: TRBV5-4; D gene: TRBD1; CDR3 DNA: TGTGCCAGCAGCCCCAGGGGGCGATTATGGCGTGAAAACACTGAAGCTTTCTTT; CDR3 protein: CASSPRGRLWRENTEAFF
J gene: TRBJ2-7; clone size: NA; V gene: TRBV19; D gene: NA; CDR3 DNA: TGTGCCAGTAGTATCCAGGGACACCCGGGCTACGAGCAGTACTTC; CDR3 protein: CASSIQGHPGYEQYF
J gene: TRBJ2-2; clone size: few; V gene: TRBV12-3/TRBV12-4; D gene: NA; CDR3 DNA: TGTGCCAGCAGGGTTAGGAGCGCCGGGGAGCTGTTTTTT; CDR3 protein: CASRVRSAGELFF
J gene: TRBJ2-2; clone size: NA; V gene: TRBV4-1; D gene: TRBD1; CDR3 DNA: TGCGCCAGCAGCCAGGGGACAGGGGGCACCGGGGAGCTGTTTTTT; CDR3 protein: CASSQGTGGTGELFF
J gene: TRBJ2-3; clone size: once; V gene: TRBV7-2; D gene: NA; CDR3 DNA: TGTGCCAGCAGCTCCCCGGCGGGTACAGATACGCAGTATTTT; CDR3 protein: CASSSPAGTDTQYF
J gene: TRBJ2-3; clone size: NA; V gene: TRBV7-2; D gene: TRBD1; CDR3 DNA: TGTGCCAAGGGGGCCGGGACAGGGGCATACACAGATACGCAGTATTTT; CDR3 protein: CAKGAGTGAYTDTQYF
J gene: TRBJ1-3; clone size: many; V gene: TRBV19; D gene: NA; CDR3 DNA: TGTGCCAGTACCTCGGCGGTCCGCTCTGGAAACACCATATATTTT; CDR3 protein: CASTSAVRSGNTIYF
J gene: TRBJ2-1; clone size: NA; V gene: TRBV7-2; D gene: TRBD2; CDR3 DNA: TGTGCCAGCAGCAAACGTCCGCGGGGGGGCCTTCACAATGAGCAGTTCTTC; CDR3 protein: CASSKRPRGGLHNEQFF
J gene: TRBJ2-3; clone size: NA; V gene: TRBV5-4; D gene: TRBD2; CDR3 DNA: TGTGCCAGCAGCTTGTCGGCGGGGGGTAGGGATACGCAGTATTTT; CDR3 protein: CASSLSAGGRDTQYF
J gene: TRBJ1-2; clone size: NA; V gene: TRBV5-4; D gene: TRBD1; CDR3 DNA: TGTGCCAGCAGCTCGGGACAGGGGGGAAACTATGGCTACACCTTC; CDR3 protein: CASSSGQGGNYGYTF
J gene: TRBJ1-1; clone size: NA; V gene: TRBV9; D gene: NA; CDR3 DNA: TGTGCCAGCAGCCCAGAGAGGGACACTGAAGCTTTCTTT; CDR3 protein: CASSPERDTEAFF
J gene: TRBJ2-7; clone size: few; V gene: TRBV5-1; D gene: TRBD2; CDR3 DNA: TGCGCCAGCACCACCCTATCGGGGGGATCGGGAGAGCAGTACTTC; CDR3 protein: CASTTLSGGSGEQYF
J gene: TRBJ2-3; clone size: NA; V gene: TRBV29-1; D gene: TRBD2; CDR3 DNA: TGCAGCGTTGGAGATAGCGGGGGGCAAGATACGCAGTATTTT; CDR3 protein: CSVGDSGGQDTQYF
J gene: TRBJ2-1; clone size: NA; V gene: TRBV18; D gene: TRBD2; CDR3 DNA: TGTGCCAGCTCACCACTCCTAGCGGGGTATAGCAATGAGCAGTTCTTC; CDR3 protein: CASSPLLAGYSNEQFF
J gene: TRBJ2-5; clone size: NA; V gene: TRBV6-6; D gene: NA; CDR3 DNA: TGTGCCAGCAGTTACTCCCGACTAAGAGAGACCCAGTACTTC; CDR3 protein: CASSYSRLRETQYF
J gene: TRBJ1-5; clone size: NA; V gene: TRBV19; D gene: TRBD1; CDR3 DNA: TGTGCCAGTAGTAGGAGGGGAGGACAGGGGCTGAATCAGCCCCAGCATTTT; CDR3 protein: CASSRRGGQGLNQPQHF
J gene: TRBJ1-3; clone size: medium-sized; V gene: TRBV15; D gene: NA; CDR3 DNA: TGTGCCACCAGCAGAGACAGGGATCCTGGAAACACCATATATTTT; CDR3 protein: CATSRDRDPGNTIYF
J gene: TRBJ2-3; clone size: many; V gene: TRBV19; D gene: TRBD1; CDR3 DNA: TGTGCCAGTAGCACACCGGGACAGGGGGCTGATACGCAGTATTTT; CDR3 protein: CASSTPGQGADTQYF
J gene: TRBJ2-5; clone size: NA; V gene: TRBV5-1; D gene: TRBD1; CDR3 DNA: TGCGCCAGCAGCTCGACAGGGGGCCAAGAGACCCAGTACTTC; CDR3 protein: CASSSTGGQETQYF
J gene: TRBJ1-4; clone size: NA; V gene: TRBV10-2; D gene: NA; CDR3 DNA: TGCGCCAGCAGTGAGGTTGATGTCGGGAAACTGTTTTTT; CDR3 protein: CASSEVDVGKLFF
J gene: TRBJ2-7; clone size: NA; V gene: TRBV6-1; D gene: TRBD2; CDR3 DNA: TGTGCCAGCAGTGGGCGGGGGGACGCGAGCTCCTACGAGCAGTACTTC; CDR3 protein: CASSGRGDASSYEQYF
J gene: TRBJ2-5; clone size: NA; V gene: TRBV5-1; D gene: TRBD1; CDR3 DNA: TGCGCCAGCAGCCCACAGGGGCAAGAGACCCAGTACTTC; CDR3 protein: CASSPQGQETQYF
J gene: TRBJ2-3; clone size: NA; V gene: TRBV9; D gene: NA; CDR3 DNA: TGTGCCAGCAGCGTAAGAGAAGATACGCAGTATTTT; CDR3 protein: CASSVREDTQYF
J gene: TRBJ2-3; clone size: NA; V gene: TRBV7-9; D gene: TRBD2; CDR3 DNA: TGTGCCAGCAGTTATCGGACTAGCGGAGCTAGCACAGATACGCAGTATTTT; CDR3 protein: CASSYRTSGASTDTQYF
J gene: TRBJ2-2; clone size: NA; V gene: TRBV10-3; D gene: NA; CDR3 DNA: TGTGCCATGCAGTCGGGACTGACTAACACCGGGGAGCTGTTTTTT; CDR3 protein: CAMQSGLTNTGELFF
J gene: TRBJ2-1; clone size: NA; V gene: TRBV19; D gene: NA; CDR3 DNA: TGTGCCAGTAGTGGGGAGGTGCGTGAGCAGTTCTTC; CDR3 protein: CASSGEVREQFF
J gene: TRBJ2-1; clone size: once; V gene: TRBV5-1; D gene: NA; CDR3 DNA: TGCGCCAGTCAGCCGGGGAAGAGCTCCTACAATGAGCAGTTCTTC; CDR3 protein: CASQPGKSSYNEQFF
J gene: TRBJ2-5; clone size: NA; V gene: TRBV7-9; D gene: NA; CDR3 DNA: TGTGCCAGCAGCCCACAGGGTAGCGAGACCCAGTACTTC; CDR3 protein: CASSPQGSETQYF
J gene: TRBJ1-5; clone size: NA; V gene: TRBV30; D gene: NA; CDR3 DNA: TGTGCCTGGAGTTCCGGGGGAGGGGATCAGCCCCAGCATTTT; CDR3 protein: CAWSSGGGDQPQHF
J gene: TRBJ1-4; clone size: NA; V gene: TRBV4-1; D gene: NA; CDR3 DNA: TGCGCCAGCAGGAGGGGGATTACAGGCGCAACTAATGAAAAACTGTTTTTT; CDR3 protein: CASRRGITGATNEKLFF
J gene: TRBJ2-5; clone size: NA; V gene: TRBV20-1; D gene: NA; CDR3 DNA: TGCAGTGCCAAAAAACAAGAGACCCAGTACTTC; CDR3 protein: CSAKKQETQYF
J gene: TRBJ2-5; clone size: NA; V gene: TRBV5-4; D gene: NA; CDR3 DNA: TGTGCCAGCAGCTCCCACTTAACAGGGTCCGAGGAGACCCAGTACTTC; CDR3 protein: CASSSHLTGSEETQYF
J gene: TRBJ1-5; clone size: NA; V gene: TRBV3-1/TRBV3-2; D gene: NA; CDR3 DNA: TGTGCCAGCAGCCAAGATCTCGGTCAGCCCCAGCATTTT; CDR3 protein: CASSQDLGQPQHF
J gene: TRBJ1-3; clone size: NA; V gene: TRBV3-1/TRBV3-2; D gene: TRBD1; CDR3 DNA: TGTGCCAGCAGCCATCACCCGGGACAGGGAAAGAACACCATATATTTT; CDR3 protein: CASSHHPGQGKNTIYF
J gene: TRBJ1-3; clone size: NA; V gene: TRBV10-3; D gene: NA; CDR3 DNA: TGTGCCATTTCCAACCGACTGATCTCTGGAAACACCATATATTTT; CDR3 protein: CAISNRLISGNTIYF
J gene: TRBJ2-1; clone size: few; V gene: TRBV6-5; D gene: NA; CDR3 DNA: TGTGCCAGCAGCCCCGAGCCGACTCGCGAGCAGTTCTTC; CDR3 protein: CASSPEPTREQFF
J gene: TRBJ2-3; clone size: NA; V gene: TRBV5-6; D gene: TRBD1; CDR3 DNA: TGTGCCAGCAGCTTTTACAGGGGTTTGGAGAGCACAGATACGCAGTATTTT; CDR3 protein: CASSFYRGLESTDTQYF
J gene: TRBJ1-1; clone size: NA; V gene: TRBV10-1; D gene: TRBD1; CDR3 DNA: TGCGCCAGCAGTGAGTCTCTGTTTGGGGACAGCCCCGGGGAAGCTTTCTTT; CDR3 protein: CASSESLFGDSPGEAFF
J gene: TRBJ1-2; clone size: NA; V gene: TRBV7-2; D gene: TRBD1; CDR3 DNA: TGTGCCAGCAGCTTACCGGGACAGGGGGATGGCTACACCTTC; CDR3 protein: CASSLPGQGDGYTF